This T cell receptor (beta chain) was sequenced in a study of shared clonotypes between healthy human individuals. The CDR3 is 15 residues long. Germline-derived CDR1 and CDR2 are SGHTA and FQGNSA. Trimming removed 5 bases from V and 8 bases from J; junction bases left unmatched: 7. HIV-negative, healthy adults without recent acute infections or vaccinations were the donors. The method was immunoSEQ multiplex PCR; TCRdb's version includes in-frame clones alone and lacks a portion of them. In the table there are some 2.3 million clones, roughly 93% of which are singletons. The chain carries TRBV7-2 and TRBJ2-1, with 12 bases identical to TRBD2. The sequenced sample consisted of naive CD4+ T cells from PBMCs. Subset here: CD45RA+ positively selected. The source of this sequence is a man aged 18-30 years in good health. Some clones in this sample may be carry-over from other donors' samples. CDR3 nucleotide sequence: TGTGCCAGCAGCCCCTGGACTAGCGGGACCGATGAGCAGTTCTTC. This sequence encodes CASSPWTSGTDEQFF.